Below are 7 T cell receptor beta chains sequenced from a single sample in a study of graft-versus-host responses after intestinal transplantation. Sequencing was performed with immunoSEQ multiplex PCR; in TCRdb, only in-frame clones are kept and a portion is missing. The profile covers 75,000 to 100,000 clones, with around 90% appearing a single time and about 16% taken by the ten largest. The starting material was PBMCs, obtained 450 to 460 days after intestinal transplant. The source of these receptors is a human patient who received an intestinal transplant, so some T cells may come from the graft donor.

The J gene is TRBJ2-7, the V gene TRBV4-1, with D possibly being TRBD2 (7 bases). This CDR3 has 16 amino acids. V was trimmed by 2 bases and J by 1 base, leaving 15 bases between them. Germline V CDR1 and CDR2: MGHRA, YSYEKL. Written as DNA, the CDR3 is TGCGCCAGCAGCCAAAGTTGGGGGGGGCGATCCTACGAGCAGTACTTC. Amino acids: CASSQSWGGRSYEQYF.

The chain has TRBV7-8 and TRBJ2-5; a weak D match, TRBD1 (5 bases). In germline, CDR1 is SGHVS, CDR2 FQNEAQ. The CDR3 is made up of 14 amino acids. V was shortened by 7 bases and J by 1 base, with 13 bases between the two germline ends. CDR3 sequence: CASTVQVLQETQYF. CDR3 DNA: TGTGCCAGCACCGTACAGGTACTCCAAGAGACCCAGTACTTC.

The chain has TRBV7-3 and TRBJ2-7; D possibly corresponds to TRBD2 (5 bases). Trimming cost V 5 bases and J 4 bases, with 15 bases left between them. The CDR3 is 14 residues long. Germline CDR1 SGHTA, CDR2 FQGTGA. CDR3 in amino acids: CASSQGGPGYEQYF. CDR3 bases: TGTGCCAGCAGCCAAGGCGGGCCGGGGTACGAGCAGTACTTC. The variable domain in full, with the rest retrieved from reference TRBV7-3 and TRBJ2-7, is GAGVSQTPSNKVTEKGKYVELRCDPISGHTALYWYRQSLGQGPEFLIYFQGTGAADDSGLPNDRFFAVRPEGSVSTLKIQRTERGDSAVYLCASSQGGPGYEQYFGPGTRLTVT.

This chain uses TRBV6-6 with TRBJ2-7; 8 bases fit TRBD1. The CDR3 has 16 residues. The ends lost 0 bases at V and 2 bases at J; junction bases unmatched: 6. The germline V gene encodes CDR1 MNHNY and CDR2 SVGAGI (reference sequence). This CDR3 reads CASSYSTDRATYEQYF. As DNA, the CDR3 is TGTGCCAGCAGTTACTCGACGGACAGGGCCACCTACGAGCAGTACTTC.

The chain is built from TRBV5-4 and TRBJ1-1; D is unclear. Germline V gene sequence: CDR1 SGHNT, CDR2 YYREEE (reference sequence). The V gene lost 0 bases and the J gene lost 5 bases, with 5 bases spanning the gap. The CDR3 spans 12 residues. The CDR3 nucleotides are TGTGCCAGCAGCTTGGGACTGACTGAAGCTTTCTTT. As protein: CASSLGLTEAFF.

Here the CDR3 DNA reads TGTGCTAGTGGTTTGTCGGGTAGCGGGGGGTTGTTCTTC. Its translation: CASGLSGSGGLFF. J is TRBJ2-1 and V is TRBV12-5; TRBD2 matches at 10 bases. V was pared by 2 bases and J by 15 bases, with 7 bases of the junction left unmatched. The germline V gene has CDR1 LGHNT and CDR2 FRNRAP. This CDR3 has 13 amino acids.

The V call is TRBV7-2, the J call TRBJ2-7; 7 nucleotides agree with TRBD1. Germline V lookup: CDR1 SGHTA, CDR2 FQGNSA. This CDR3 has 15 amino acids. The ends lost 0 bases at V and 2 bases at J; junction bases unmatched: 4. The CDR3: CASSLALGQTYEQYF. Here the CDR3 DNA reads TGTGCCAGCAGCTTAGCGCTGGGACAGACCTACGAGCAGTACTTC.